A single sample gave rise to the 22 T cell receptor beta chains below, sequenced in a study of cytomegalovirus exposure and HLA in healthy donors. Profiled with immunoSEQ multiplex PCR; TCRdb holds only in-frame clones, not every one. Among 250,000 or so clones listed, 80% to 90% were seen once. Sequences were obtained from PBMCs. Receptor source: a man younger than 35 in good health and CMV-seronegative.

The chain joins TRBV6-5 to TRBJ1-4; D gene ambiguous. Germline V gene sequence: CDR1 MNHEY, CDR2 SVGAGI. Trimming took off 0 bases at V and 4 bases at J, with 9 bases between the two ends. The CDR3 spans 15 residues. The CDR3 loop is CASSYSAQINEKLFF. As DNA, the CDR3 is TGTGCCAGCAGTTACTCGGCACAGATTAATGAAAAACTGTTTTTT.

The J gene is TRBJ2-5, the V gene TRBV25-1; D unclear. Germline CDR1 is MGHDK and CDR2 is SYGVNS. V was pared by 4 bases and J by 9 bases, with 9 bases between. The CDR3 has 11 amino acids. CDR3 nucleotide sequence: TGTGCCAGCAGTGGCCCTGGAGCCCAGTACTTC. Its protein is CASSGPGAQYF.

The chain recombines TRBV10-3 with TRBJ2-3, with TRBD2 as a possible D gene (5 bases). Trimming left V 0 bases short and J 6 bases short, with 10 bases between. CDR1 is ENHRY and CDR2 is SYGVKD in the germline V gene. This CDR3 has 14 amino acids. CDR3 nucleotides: TGTGCCATCAGTGAGTCTTTGCGGGCGGATACGCAGTATTTT. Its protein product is CAISESLRADTQYF.

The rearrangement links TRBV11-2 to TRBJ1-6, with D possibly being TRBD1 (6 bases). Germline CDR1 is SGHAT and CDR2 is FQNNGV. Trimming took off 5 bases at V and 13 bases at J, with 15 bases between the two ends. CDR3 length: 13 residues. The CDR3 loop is CASSPRQVAPLHF. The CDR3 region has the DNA TGTGCCAGCAGCCCCAGACAGGTAGCGCCCCTCCACTTT. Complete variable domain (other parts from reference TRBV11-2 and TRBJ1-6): EAGVAQSPRYKIIEKRQSVAFWCNPISGHATLYWYQQILGQGPKLLIQFQNNGVVDDSQLPKDRFSAERLKGVDSTLKIQPAKLEDSAVYLCASSPRQVAPLHFGNGTRLTVT.

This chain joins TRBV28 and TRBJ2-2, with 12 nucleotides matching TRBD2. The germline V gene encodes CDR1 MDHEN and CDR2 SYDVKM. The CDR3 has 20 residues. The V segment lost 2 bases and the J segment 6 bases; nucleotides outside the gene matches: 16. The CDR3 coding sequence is TGTGCCAGCAGTTTACCACTAGCGGGAGGTGTATCGTATGGGGCCGGGGAGCTGTTTTTT. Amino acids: CASSLPLAGGVSYGAGELFF.

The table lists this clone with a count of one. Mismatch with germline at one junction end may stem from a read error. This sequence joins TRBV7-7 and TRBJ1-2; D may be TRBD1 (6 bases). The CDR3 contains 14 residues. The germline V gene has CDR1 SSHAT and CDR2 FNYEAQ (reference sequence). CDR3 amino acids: CASSSRTVWSGYTF. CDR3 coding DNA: TGTGCTAGCAGCTCAAGGACAGTTTGGAGTGGCTACACCTTC.

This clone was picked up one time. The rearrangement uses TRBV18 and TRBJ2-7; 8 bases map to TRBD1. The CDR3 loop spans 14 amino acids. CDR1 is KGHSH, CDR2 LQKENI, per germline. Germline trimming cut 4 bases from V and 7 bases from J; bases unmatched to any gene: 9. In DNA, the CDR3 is TGTGCCAGCTCACGGAGACAGGGGATACGGGAGCAGTACTTC. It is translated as CASSRRQGIREQYF.

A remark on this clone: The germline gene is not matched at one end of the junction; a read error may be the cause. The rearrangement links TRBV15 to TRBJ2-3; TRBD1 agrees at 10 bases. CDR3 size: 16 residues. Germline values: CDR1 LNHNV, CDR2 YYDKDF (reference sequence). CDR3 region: CATTRSGTGVLDTQYF. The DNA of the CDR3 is TGTGCCACCACCAGATCCGGGACAGGGGTTCTTGATACGCAGTATTTT.

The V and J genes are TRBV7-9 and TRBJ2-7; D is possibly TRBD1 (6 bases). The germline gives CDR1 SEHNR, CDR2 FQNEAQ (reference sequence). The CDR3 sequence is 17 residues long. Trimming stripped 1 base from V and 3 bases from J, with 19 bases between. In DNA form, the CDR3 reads TGTGCCAGCAGCTTAGGGGGGCTGGGGGAGTCAAACTACGAGCAGTACTTC. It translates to CASSLGGLGESNYEQYF. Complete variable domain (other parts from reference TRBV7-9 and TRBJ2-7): DTGVSQNPRHKITKRGQNVTFRCDPISEHNRLYWYRQTLGQGPEFLTYFQNEAQLEKSRLLSDRFSAERPKGSFSTLEIQRTEQGDSAMYLCASSLGGLGESNYEQYFGPGTRLTVT.

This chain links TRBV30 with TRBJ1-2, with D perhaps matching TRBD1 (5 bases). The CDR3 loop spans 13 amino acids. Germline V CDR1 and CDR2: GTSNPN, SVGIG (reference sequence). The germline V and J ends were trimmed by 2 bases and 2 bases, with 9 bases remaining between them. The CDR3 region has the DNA TGTGCCTGGAGTATTAGACAGAACTATGGCTACACCTTC. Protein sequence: CAWSIRQNYGYTF.

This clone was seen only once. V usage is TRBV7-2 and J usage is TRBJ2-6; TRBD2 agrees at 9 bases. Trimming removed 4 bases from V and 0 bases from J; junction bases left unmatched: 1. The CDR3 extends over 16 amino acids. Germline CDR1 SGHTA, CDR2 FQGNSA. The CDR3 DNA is TGTGCCAGCAGCTATAGCGGGAGCTCTGGGGCCAACGTCCTGACTTTC. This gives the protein CASSYSGSSGANVLTF.

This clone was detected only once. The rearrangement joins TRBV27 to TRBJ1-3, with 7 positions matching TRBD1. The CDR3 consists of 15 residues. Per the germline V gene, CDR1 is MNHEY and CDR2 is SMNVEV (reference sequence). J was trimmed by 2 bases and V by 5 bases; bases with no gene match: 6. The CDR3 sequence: CASSTLTGPGNTIYF. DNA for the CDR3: TGTGCCAGCAGTACGTTGACAGGGCCTGGAAACACCATATATTTT.

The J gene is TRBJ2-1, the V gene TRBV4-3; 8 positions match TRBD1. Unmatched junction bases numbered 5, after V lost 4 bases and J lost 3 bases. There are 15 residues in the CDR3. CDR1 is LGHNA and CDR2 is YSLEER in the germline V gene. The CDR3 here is CASSRRDRNYNEQFF. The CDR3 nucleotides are TGCGCCAGCAGCCGCCGGGACAGGAACTACAATGAGCAGTTCTTC.

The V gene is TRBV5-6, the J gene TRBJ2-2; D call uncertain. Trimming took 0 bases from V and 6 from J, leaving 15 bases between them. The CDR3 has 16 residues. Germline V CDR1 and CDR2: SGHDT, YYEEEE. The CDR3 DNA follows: TGTGCCAGCAGCTTGGTATCCGGTCGGGTGTCCGGGGAGCTGTTTTTT. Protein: CASSLVSGRVSGELFF. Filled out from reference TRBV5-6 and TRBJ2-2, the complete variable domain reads DAGVTQSPTHLIKTRGQQVTLRCSPKSGHDTVSWYQQALGQGPQFIFQYYEEEERQRGNFPDRFSGHQFPNYSSELNVNALLLGDSALYLCASSLVSGRVSGELFFGEGSRLTVL.

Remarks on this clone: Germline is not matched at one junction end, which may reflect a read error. CDR3 amino acids: CASPLDRPLTHF. CDR3 in DNA: TGTGCCAGCCCCCTCGACAGGCCCCTTACTCACTTC. V usage is TRBV11-2 and J usage is TRBJ2-7; possibly TRBD1 for D (6 bases). This CDR3 has 12 residues. Per the germline V gene, CDR1 is SGHAT and CDR2 is FQNNGV.

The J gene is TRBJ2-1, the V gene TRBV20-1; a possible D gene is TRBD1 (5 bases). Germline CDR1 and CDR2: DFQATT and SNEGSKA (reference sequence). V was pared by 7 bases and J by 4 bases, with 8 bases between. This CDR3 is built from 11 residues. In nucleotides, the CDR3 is TGCAGTGGACAGCTATACAATGAGCAGTTCTTC. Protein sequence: CSGQLYNEQFF.

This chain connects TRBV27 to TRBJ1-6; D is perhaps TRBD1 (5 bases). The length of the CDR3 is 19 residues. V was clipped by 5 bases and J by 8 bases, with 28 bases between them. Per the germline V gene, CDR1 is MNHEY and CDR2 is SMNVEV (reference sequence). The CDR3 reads CASSKQAPWYPNLDSPLHF. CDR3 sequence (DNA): TGTGCCAGCAGTAAACAGGCCCCCTGGTATCCTAACCTAGATTCACCCCTCCACTTT.

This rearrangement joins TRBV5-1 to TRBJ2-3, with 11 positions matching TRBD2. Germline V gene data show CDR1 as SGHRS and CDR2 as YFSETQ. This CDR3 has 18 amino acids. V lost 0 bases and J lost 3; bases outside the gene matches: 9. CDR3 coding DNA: TGCGCCAGCAGCTTGGGTCTCCTAGCGGGGGGTGGAACAGATACGCAGTATTTT. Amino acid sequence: CASSLGLLAGGGTDTQYF.

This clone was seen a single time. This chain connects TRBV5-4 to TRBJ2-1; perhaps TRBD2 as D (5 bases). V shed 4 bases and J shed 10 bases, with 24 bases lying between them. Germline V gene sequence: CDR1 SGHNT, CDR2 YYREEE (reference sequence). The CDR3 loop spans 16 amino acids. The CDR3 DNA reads TGTGCCAGCAGCGAAACCGGACGGGCCGCGGGTGAGGAGCAGTTCTTC. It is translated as CASSETGRAAGEEQFF.

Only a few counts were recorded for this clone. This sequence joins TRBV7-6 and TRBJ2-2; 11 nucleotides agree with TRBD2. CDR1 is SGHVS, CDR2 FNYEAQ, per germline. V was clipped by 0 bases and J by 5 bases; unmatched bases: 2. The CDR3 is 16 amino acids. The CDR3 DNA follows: TGTGCCAGCAGCTTAGCGACTAGCGGGATTACCGGGGAGCTGTTTTTT. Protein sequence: CASSLATSGITGELFF.

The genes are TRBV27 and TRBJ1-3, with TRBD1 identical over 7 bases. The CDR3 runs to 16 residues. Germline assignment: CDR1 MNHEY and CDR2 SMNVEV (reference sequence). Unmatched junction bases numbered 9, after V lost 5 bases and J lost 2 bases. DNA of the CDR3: TGTGCCAGCAGTAGGAACCGGGACAGAGCTGGAAACACCATATATTTT. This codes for CASSRNRDRAGNTIYF.

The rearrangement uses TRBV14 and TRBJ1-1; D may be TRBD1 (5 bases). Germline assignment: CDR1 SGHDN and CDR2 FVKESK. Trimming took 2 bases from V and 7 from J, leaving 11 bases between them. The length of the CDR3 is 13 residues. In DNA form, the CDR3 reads TGTGCCAGCAGCCAATTCGAAAGGGGTGAAGCTTTCTTT. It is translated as CASSQFERGEAFF.